This T cell receptor beta chain was sequenced in a study of T cell responses to AZD1222 COVID-19 vaccine. This CDR3 has 16 residues. The protocol was immunoSEQ multiplex PCR, while the TCRdb copy is restricted to in-frame clones and leaves out a portion. The sample holds 150,000 to 200,000 clones; 88% are singletons and the top ten take around a tenth. The origin of this receptor is an adult who received the AZD1222 COVID-19 vaccine. The material sequenced was peripheral blood, taken 28 days after the second AZD1222 dose. V is TRBV12-1 and J is TRBJ2-1; the DNA was not compared with TRBD2, the D call given in the table. TRBV12-1 is reported as a pseudogene. The CDR3 is CASSFAGLAGGNEQFF. In DNA form, the CDR3 reads TGTGCCAGCAGCTTTGCGGGACTAGCGGGGGGGAATGAGCAGTTCTTC.